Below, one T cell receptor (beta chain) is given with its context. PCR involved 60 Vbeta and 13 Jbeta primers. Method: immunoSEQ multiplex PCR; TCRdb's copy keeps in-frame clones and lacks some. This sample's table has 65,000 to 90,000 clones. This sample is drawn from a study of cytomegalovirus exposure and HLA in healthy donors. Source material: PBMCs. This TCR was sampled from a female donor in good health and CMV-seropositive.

CDR3 amino acids: CASSPNSAGGSVNTEAFF. The CDR3 region has the DNA TGTGCCAGCTCACCAAATTCGGCAGGGGGCTCGGTGAACACTGAAGCTTTCTTT. The V gene is TRBV18, the J gene TRBJ1-1; 8 bases match TRBD1. The J segment lost 0 bases and the V segment lost 2 bases, leaving 11 bases of the junction unmatched. In germline, CDR1 is KGHSH, CDR2 LQKENI. This CDR3 spans 18 amino acids.